These 32 T cell receptor beta chains were all obtained from the same sample, sequenced in a study of blood T cell repertoires in COVID-19. Data came from immunoSEQ multiplex PCR; TCRdb stores just in-frame clones and leaves some out. The sample holds 100,000 to 150,000 clones, 84% seen once. Sequenced material: peripheral blood. The origin of the receptors is a woman aged 60-75 years with acute or convalescent COVID-19.

The chain combines TRBV4-2 with TRBJ2-2, with 11 bases that match TRBD2. With V trimmed by 4 bases and J by 5 bases, 9 bases remained unmatched. Germline V CDR1 and CDR2: LGHNA, YNFKEQ. The CDR3 runs 17 residues. CDR3 nucleotide sequence: TGTGCCAGCAGCCCGGGACTAGCGGTAGTAGTTACCGGGGAGCTGTTTTTT. This translates into CASSPGLAVVVTGELFF.

The chain joins TRBV3-1 (or the pseudogene TRBV3-2) to TRBJ1-2, with 8 bases aligning to TRBD1. The germline CDR1 and CDR2 sequences are LGHDT and YNNKEL (reference sequence). J gave up 4 bases and V 0 bases, and 7 bases lay outside the gene matches. The CDR3 covers 16 residues. CDR3 nucleotide sequence: TGTGCCAGCAGCCAAGAGAGGACAGGGAACTTCTATGGCTACACCTTC. Translation gives CASSQERTGNFYGYTF.

The V and J genes are TRBV7-9 and TRBJ1-1, with D possibly TRBD1 on 6 matching bases. Germline CDR1 reads SEHNR; CDR2 reads FQNEAQ (reference sequence). This CDR3 is 12 amino acids long. Trimming pared 3 bases from V and 10 bases from J, leaving 12 bases between. CDR3 residues: CASSFSGESAFF. The DNA for the CDR3 is TGTGCCAGCAGCTTTTCAGGGGAATCAGCTTTCTTT.

The chain recombines TRBV6-5 with TRBJ2-7; TRBD2 is a possible D gene (6 bases). In germline, CDR1 is MNHEY, CDR2 SVGAGI. There are 11 residues in the CDR3. V was clipped by 11 bases and J by 5 bases, with 13 bases between them. CDR3 coding DNA: TGTGCCCTCGGAGGGTTCGACGAGCAGTACTTC. It specifies CALGGFDEQYF.

This clone was picked up one time. V and J are TRBV29-1 and TRBJ1-5, with TRBD1 as a possible D gene (5 bases). The ends were cut back, 6 bases at V and 3 bases at J, with 12 bases in the middle. Germline V gene lookup returns CDR1 SQVTM and CDR2 ANQGSEA. This CDR3 spans 13 amino acids. The DNA of the CDR3 is TGCAGCGTGTCCCAGGGACTCAATCAGCCCCAGCATTTT. It translates to CSVSQGLNQPQHF.

This chain links TRBV5-1 with TRBJ1-6; 7 bases fit TRBD1. Germline values: CDR1 SGHRS, CDR2 YFSETQ. After removal of 1 base from V and 7 bases from J, the junction contained 8 bases not matched to a gene. There are 16 residues in the CDR3. CDR3 loop: CASSLPGTARNSPLHF. Written as DNA, the CDR3 is TGCGCCAGCAGCTTGCCCGGGACAGCGCGGAATTCACCCCTCCACTTT.

V gene TRBV5-1 combines with J gene TRBJ1-3; tentatively, D is TRBD1 (6 bases). There are 16 residues in the CDR3. The ends were cut back, 4 bases at V and 0 bases at J, with 14 bases in the middle. CDR1 is SGHRS, CDR2 YFSETQ, per germline. CDR3 sequence: CASSLQGVNSGNTIYF. The CDR3 DNA reads as TGCGCCAGCAGCCTACAGGGAGTTAACTCTGGAAACACCATATATTTT.

The rearrangement joins TRBV6-4 to TRBJ2-3; D unclear. This CDR3 is built from 14 residues. Trimming removed 2 bases from V and 2 bases from J, with 8 bases in between. Germline V CDR1 and CDR2: MRHNA, SNTAGT. CDR3 nucleotides: TGTGCCAGCAGTGACGGCGCGGACACAGATACGCAGTATTTT. Protein product: CASSDGADTDTQYF.

This clone was seen just once. This rearrangement joins TRBV11-2 to TRBJ1-6; 9 bases align to TRBD1. Per the germline V gene, CDR1 is SGHAT and CDR2 is FQNNGV. The length of the CDR3 is 15 residues. With 3 bases clipped from V and 7 bases from J, the junction kept 4 bases outside the gene matches. The CDR3 DNA reads TGTGCCAGCAGCTTTTCCGGGACAGGGAATTCACCCCTCCACTTT. Translating it yields CASSFSGTGNSPLHF.

The chain links TRBV7-3 to TRBJ2-5; D not certain. Per germline, CDR1 SGHTA and CDR2 FQGTGA. Trimming stripped 5 bases from V and 2 bases from J, with 15 bases between. The CDR3 totals 15 residues. The CDR3 is CASSLRYGNQETQYF. CDR3 DNA: TGTGCCAGCAGCCTCCGCTACGGTAATCAAGAGACCCAGTACTTC. Supplemented by reference TRBV7-3 and TRBJ2-5, the full variable domain reads GAGVSQTPSNKVTEKGKYVELRCDPISGHTALYWYRQSLGQGPEFLIYFQGTGAADDSGLPNDRFFAVRPEGSVSTLKIQRTERGDSAVYLCASSLRYGNQETQYFGPGTRLLVL.

This chain links TRBV19 with TRBJ1-6, with a weak D call TRBD1 (5 bases). Trimming took off 5 bases at V and 6 bases at J, with 17 bases between the two ends. Germline values: CDR1 LNHDA, CDR2 SQIVND (reference sequence). This CDR3 has 16 residues. The CDR3 sequence is CASSLGGEWINSPLHF. The CDR3 DNA sequence: TGTGCCAGTAGTCTCGGGGGAGAATGGATTAATTCACCCCTCCACTTT.

The J gene is TRBJ1-3, the V gene TRBV5-6; no clear D. V was cut by 2 bases and J by 3 bases, with 15 bases left in between. This CDR3 has 16 amino acids. In germline, CDR1 is SGHDT, CDR2 YYEEEE. The CDR3 sequence: CASSLRGSPRGNTIYF. The CDR3 nucleotides read TGTGCCAGCAGCTTACGGGGATCGCCCCGTGGAAACACCATATATTTT. The full variable domain, in which reference TRBV5-6 and TRBJ1-3 provide the parts outside the CDR3, is DAGVTQSPTHLIKTRGQQVTLRCSPKSGHDTVSWYQQALGQGPQFIFQYYEEEERQRGNFPDRFSGHQFPNYSSELNVNALLLGDSALYLCASSLRGSPRGNTIYFGEGSWLTVV.

This clone came up a few times. The chain has TRBV18 and TRBJ2-3, with no clear D. Deletions cut 2 bases from V and 1 base from J, with 10 bases between. This CDR3 contains 15 residues. Germline V gene sequence: CDR1 KGHSH, CDR2 LQKENI. The CDR3 coding sequence is TGTGCCAGCTCACCAGCACAGCTGGGCACAGATACGCAGTATTTT. It yields the protein CASSPAQLGTDTQYF.

This chain links TRBV5-6 with TRBJ1-6; TRBD1 matches at 8 bases. CDR3 length: 14 residues. With 7 bases clipped from V and 8 bases from J, the junction kept 8 bases outside the gene matches. CDR1 is SGHDT, CDR2 YYEEEE, per germline. The CDR3 region has the DNA TGTGCCAGCGGGCCCGGGACAGGACATTCACCCCTCCACTTT. As protein: CASGPGTGHSPLHF.

This chain links TRBV2 with TRBJ2-1; 7 bases fit TRBD2. Germline V lookup: CDR1 SNHLY, CDR2 FYNNEI. Germline trimming cut 8 bases from V and 9 bases from J; bases unmatched to any gene: 16. There are 15 residues in the CDR3. This chain's CDR3 is CASGKAGREFREQFF. The CDR3 nucleotides are TGTGCCAGCGGGAAAGCGGGGCGAGAGTTCCGTGAGCAGTTCTTC.

About this clone itself: Other DNA variants within this sample encode the same CDR3. The chain uses TRBV30 and TRBJ1-1; D is uncertain. Trimming stripped 2 bases from V and 1 base from J, with 8 bases between. Germline loops: CDR1 GTSNPN, CDR2 SVGIG (reference sequence). CDR3 size: 13 residues. The CDR3 coding sequence is TGTGCCTGGAGTTTAACAGCGAACACTGAAGCTTTCTTT. It yields the protein CAWSLTANTEAFF.

The chain uses TRBV20-1 and TRBJ1-1; 9 nucleotides match TRBD1. The J segment lost 4 bases and the V segment lost 3 bases, leaving 9 bases of the junction unmatched. Germline lookup yields CDR1 DFQATT and CDR2 SNEGSKA (reference sequence). The CDR3 is made up of 15 amino acids. The CDR3: CSASQQGALGTEAFF. In nucleotides, the CDR3 is TGCAGTGCTAGTCAACAGGGGGCCTTGGGCACTGAAGCTTTCTTT.

This clone was picked up one time. This chain joins TRBV19 and TRBJ1-4; possible D gene TRBD1, 5 bases. CDR3 length equals 17 residues. The V gene's germline CDR1 is LNHDA and CDR2 SQIVND (reference sequence). V was pared by 7 bases and J by 5 bases, with 23 bases between. This chain's CDR3 is CASMSSGGTVLNEKLFF. The CDR3 DNA is TGTGCCAGTATGAGCAGTGGGGGGACGGTGCTAAATGAAAAACTGTTTTTT. The variable domain in full, with the rest retrieved from reference TRBV19 and TRBJ1-4, is DGGITQSPKYLFRKEGQNVTLSCEQNLNHDAMYWYRQDPGQGLRLIYYSQIVNDFQKGDIAEGYSVSREKKESFPLTVTSAQKNPTAFYLCASMSSGGTVLNEKLFFGSGTQLSVL.

This chain uses TRBV7-2 with TRBJ2-1; 12 bases align to TRBD1. Per germline, CDR1 SGHTA and CDR2 FQGNSA. CDR3 length equals 17 residues. V dropped 0 bases and J dropped 6; count of bases not matched to a gene: 6. CDR3 nucleotide sequence: TGTGCCAGCAGCTTAGCGTGGGGACAGGGGGCGGTCAATGAGCAGTTCTTC. Translation: CASSLAWGQGAVNEQFF.

Here the CDR3 reads CASSPDRVSSYEQYF. The CDR3 coding sequence is TGCGCCAGCAGCCCGGACAGGGTAAGCTCCTACGAGCAGTACTTC. The V call is TRBV5-1, the J call TRBJ2-7; TRBD1 agrees at 8 bases. V dropped 4 bases and J dropped 0; count of bases not matched to a gene: 6. CDR3 length equals 15 residues. Per germline, CDR1 SGHRS and CDR2 YFSETQ.

The chain uses TRBV10-3 and TRBJ1-1; no clear D. The CDR3 is 13 amino acids. Germline V CDR1 and CDR2: ENHRY, SYGVKD. The germline V and J ends were trimmed by 3 bases and 7 bases, with 12 bases remaining between them. The CDR3 DNA is TGTGCCATCAGTGACCAGCCGGGAGATGAAGCTTTCTTT. Protein sequence: CAISDQPGDEAFF.

The J gene is TRBJ1-2, the V gene TRBV6-2 or TRBV6-3; D ambiguous. The V end lost 0 bases, the J end lost 0 bases, and 8 bases lay between the germline ends. This CDR3 is built from 15 residues. Germline CDR1 and CDR2: MNHEY and SVGEGT. The CDR3 DNA follows: TGTGCCAGCAGTTACTCGGCCCGAACTAACTATGGCTACACCTTC. Translated: CASSYSARTNYGYTF.

The chain combines TRBV5-4 with TRBJ1-6; unclear D gene. Germline V lookup: CDR1 SGHNT, CDR2 YYREEE (reference sequence). This CDR3 contains 13 residues. V was clipped by 3 bases and J by 10 bases, with 11 bases between them. CDR3 loop: CASSSREGSPLHF. The CDR3 DNA reads as TGTGCCAGCAGCTCCCGCGAGGGCTCACCCCTCCACTTT.

The gene calls are TRBV18 and TRBJ1-2, with 9 bases that match TRBD1. CDR1 KGHSH and CDR2 LQKENI come from the germline V gene. Trimming took 1 base from V and 6 from J; bases not matched to a gene: 0. The CDR3 has 13 amino acids. The CDR3 nucleotides read TGTGCCAGCTCACCACGGGACAGGGATGGCTACACCTTC. This translates into CASSPRDRDGYTF. Combining the CDR3 with reference TRBV18 and TRBJ1-2 gives the whole variable domain NAGVMQNPRHLVRRRGQEARLRCSPMKGHSHVYWYRQLPEEGLKFMVYLQKENIIDESGMPKERFSAEFPKEGPSILRIQQVVRGDSAAYFCASSPRDRDGYTFGSGTRLTVV.

The chain couples TRBV18 to TRBJ2-7, with D unresolved. CDR3 length: 16 amino acids. Germline lookup yields CDR1 KGHSH and CDR2 LQKENI. The V end lost 1 base, the J end lost 0 bases, and 13 bases lay between the germline ends. CDR3 sequence (DNA): TGTGCCAGCTCACCACAGGCCAAGACGGGCTCCTACGAGCAGTACTTC. Translation gives CASSPQAKTGSYEQYF.

The J gene is TRBJ1-1, the V gene TRBV29-1; TRBD1 agrees at 7 bases. Germline V gene sequence: CDR1 SQVTM, CDR2 ANQGSEA. V lost 4 bases, J lost 8 bases, and 7 bases stayed unmatched. This CDR3 is 12 amino acids long. DNA of the CDR3: TGCAGCGTTGCTCGACAGGGACAAGAAGCTTTCTTT. As protein: CSVARQGQEAFF.

This chain connects TRBV27 to TRBJ2-5; 8 nucleotides match TRBD1. The CDR3 contains 14 residues. Unmatched junction bases numbered 10, after V lost 8 bases and J lost 5 bases. Germline V gene lookup returns CDR1 MNHEY and CDR2 SMNVEV (reference sequence). This CDR3 reads CASGRPGGAETQYF. As DNA, the CDR3 is TGTGCCAGCGGACGACCAGGGGGCGCGGAGACCCAGTACTTC.

The chain recombines TRBV18 with TRBJ2-3; TRBD1 might be the D (6 bases). Trimming took off 6 bases at V and 9 bases at J, with 13 bases between the two ends. The CDR3 consists of 12 residues. Germline CDR1 is KGHSH and CDR2 is LQKENI. The CDR3 bases are TGTGCCAGCTCGCTTGACAGGCACACGCAGTATTTT. Residues: CASSLDRHTQYF.

The V and J genes are TRBV12-5 and TRBJ2-1, with 9 bases matching TRBD2. The CDR3 length is 16 residues. Trimming took 3 bases from V and 2 from J; bases not matched to a gene: 5. Germline V gene data show CDR1 as LGHNT and CDR2 as FRNRAP. CDR3 nucleotides: TGTGCTAGTGGTTTCTCATTAGCGGGAGCCTACAATGAGCAGTTCTTC. It translates to CASGFSLAGAYNEQFF.

The CDR3 coding sequence is TGTGCCAGCAGCTTAGTCCCGGCAGGGGCTTGGAACACTGAAGCTTTCTTT. Protein: CASSLVPAGAWNTEAFF. V and J are TRBV7-9 and TRBJ1-1; D might be TRBD1 (6 bases). Germline-derived CDR1 and CDR2 are SEHNR and FQNEAQ (reference sequence). With 1 base removed from V and 1 base from J, the gap between germline ends came to 16 bases. This CDR3 has 17 amino acids.

This CDR3 is CASTGTGQGFGYTF. The CDR3 nucleotides are TGTGCCAGCACGGGAACGGGACAGGGATTTGGCTACACCTTC. This sequence joins TRBV2 and TRBJ1-2; 9 bases fit TRBD1. Germline CDR1 SNHLY, CDR2 FYNNEI. The V gene end was trimmed by 7 bases and the J gene end by 7 bases; junction bases not matched to a gene: 10. CDR3 size: 14 residues.

This clone was seen just once. The chain couples TRBV2 to TRBJ2-1; D may be TRBD2 (5 bases). V lost 7 bases and J 5 bases, leaving 9 bases between the germline ends. This CDR3 is 12 amino acids long. Germline values: CDR1 SNHLY, CDR2 FYNNEI. CDR3 residues: CASKTRDNEQFF. CDR3 coding DNA: TGTGCCAGCAAAACGAGGGACAATGAGCAGTTCTTC.